Each of the 10 T cell receptor beta chains below was sequenced from the same sample in a study of blood T cell repertoires in COVID-19. Method: immunoSEQ multiplex PCR; TCRdb's copy keeps in-frame clones and lacks some. The repertoire holds more than 110,000 clones, with 65% to 85% as singletons. The sample taken for sequencing was peripheral blood. The source is a human donor in a cohort sampled during active COVID-19.

The J gene is TRBJ2-3, the V gene TRBV24-1, with TRBD1 matching over 7 bases. With 6 bases clipped from V and 1 base from J, the junction kept 12 bases outside the gene matches. Germline CDR1 and CDR2: KGHDR and SFDVKD. The CDR3 sequence is 17 residues long. CDR3 sequence (DNA): TGTGCCACCAGTATGGGTTTAGGGGACAGAGGCACAGATACGCAGTATTTT. It yields the protein CATSMGLGDRGTDTQYF.

This clone was observed a single time. Other DNA sequences within the sample encode an identical CDR3. The rearrangement joins TRBV5-1 to TRBJ1-5; possible D gene TRBD1, 5 bases. V gave up 2 bases and J gave up 2 bases, with 8 bases separating them. The CDR3 spans 14 residues. The V gene's germline CDR1 is SGHRS and CDR2 YFSETQ. The CDR3 DNA follows: TGCGCCAGCAGCTTAGAAGGGGGCAATCAGCCCCAGCATTTT. Its protein product is CASSLEGGNQPQHF.

The J gene is TRBJ2-7, the V gene TRBV20-1; no clear D. The CDR3 runs 11 residues. The V gene lost 3 bases and the J gene lost 2 bases, with 5 bases spanning the gap. Per germline, CDR1 DFQATT and CDR2 SNEGSKA (reference sequence). This CDR3 is CSASSTYEQYF. The CDR3 nucleotides are TGCAGTGCTAGTTCCACCTACGAGCAGTACTTC.

This clone has more than one count but fewer than ten. The chain couples TRBV11-1 to TRBJ2-2; D perhaps matches TRBD1 (6 bases). The CDR3 is made up of 15 amino acids. Germline CDR1 is SGHAT and CDR2 is FQDESV (reference sequence). V was shortened by 5 bases and J by 4 bases, with 14 bases between the two germline ends. CDR3 sequence: CASSPWTVGTGELFF. For the CDR3, the DNA is TGTGCCAGCAGCCCCTGGACAGTTGGCACCGGGGAGCTGTTTTTT.

This chain connects TRBV19 to TRBJ2-5; 7 bases match TRBD2. This CDR3 is built from 15 residues. CDR1 and CDR2 from the germline V gene are LNHDA and SQIVND (reference sequence). The J segment lost 1 base and the V segment lost 8 bases, leaving 10 bases of the junction unmatched. In DNA form, the CDR3 reads TGTGCCAGTGGGTTAGGGACTACAATCCAAGAGACCCAGTACTTC. The encoded protein is CASGLGTTIQETQYF.

The gene calls are TRBV5-4 and TRBJ2-5; 14 bases align to TRBD2. Germline V CDR1 and CDR2: SGHNT, YYREEE (reference sequence). Losses at the gene ends were 2 bases for V and 0 bases for J; bases not matched to a gene: 6. CDR3 length equals 18 residues. As DNA, the CDR3 is TGTGCCAGCAGCTTTGGACTAGCGGGGGGACCGTACCAAGAGACCCAGTACTTC. Protein sequence: CASSFGLAGGPYQETQYF.

This chain links TRBV7-2 with TRBJ1-6; 9 bases line up with TRBD1. The V gene end was trimmed by 0 bases and the J gene end by 9 bases; junction bases not matched to a gene: 6. Germline V gene lookup returns CDR1 SGHTA and CDR2 FQGNSA. There are 16 residues in the CDR3. In DNA, the CDR3 is TGTGCCAGCAGCTTAGCAACCGGGACAGGGCTTTCACCCCTCCACTTT. Its protein is CASSLATGTGLSPLHF. The variable domain in full, with the rest retrieved from reference TRBV7-2 and TRBJ1-6, is GAGVSQSPSNKVTEKGKDVELRCDPISGHTALYWYRQSLGQGLEFLIYFQGNSAPDKSGLPSDRFSAERTGGSVSTLTIQRTQQEDSAVYLCASSLATGTGLSPLHFGNGTRLTVT.

This rearrangement joins TRBV7-9 to TRBJ2-5; 7 positions match TRBD1. The CDR3 covers 15 residues. After removal of 3 bases from V and 2 bases from J, the junction contained 6 bases not matched to a gene. Germline V CDR1 and CDR2: SEHNR, FQNEAQ (reference sequence). CDR3 in amino acids: CASSFFTGQQETQYF. DNA for the CDR3: TGTGCCAGCAGCTTTTTTACGGGACAGCAAGAGACCCAGTACTTC.

The chain employs TRBV2 and TRBJ1-1, with D tentatively TRBD1 (6 bases). V lost 2 bases, J lost 5 bases, and 15 bases lay in between. Germline CDR1 and CDR2: SNHLY and FYNNEI. The CDR3 is 15 amino acids. The CDR3 nucleotides read TGTGCCAGCAGTGAACGGGGGGCGCGACATACTGAAGCTTTCTTT. Protein: CASSERGARHTEAFF.

The chain couples TRBV5-1 to TRBJ2-2; 7 nucleotides align to TRBD1. Looked up from germline, CDR1 is SGHRS and CDR2 is YFSETQ. V gave up 2 bases and J gave up 1 base; unmatched junction bases: 2. This CDR3 is built from 15 residues. In DNA, the CDR3 is TGCGCCAGCAGCTTAAACAGGGGGAACACCGGGGAGCTGTTTTTT. Translated, it gives CASSLNRGNTGELFF.